The clone carrying this T cell receptor beta chain was detected only a few times. Antigen: not known. The sample originates from a study of blood T cells in healthy people across ages. Next came a second PCR, run for about 7 to 12 cycles, which used a sample-barcoded 5' primer along with a J-beta primer mix. All cDNA molecules were each tagged by a template-switch adaptor with 12 random nucleotides. TCRdb called the 5' RACE reads again in MiXCR, with one record for every CDR3 protein. Among around 1.1 million distinct CDR3 sequences, less than 45% were seen once, and the ten largest hold roughly 14%. Study-wide findings and caveats: Strong correlation existed between TCR beta diversity and naive T cell percentage. Higher diversity, along with more naive CD4+ cells, distinguished long-lived donors from aged donors.

There are 13 residues in the CDR3. In germline, CDR1 is MNHEY, CDR2 SVGEGT. V lost 6 bases and J lost 7; bases outside the gene matches: 9. The chain recombines TRBV6-2 or TRBV6-3 with TRBJ2-7, with TRBD1 identical over 7 bases. Material: blood. This receptor was identified in a man aged 18 to 29 in good health. The CDR3 region is CASRTGKSGEQYF. The CDR3 nucleotides are TGTGCCAGCAGGACAGGGAAATCGGGGGAGCAGTACTTC.